This paragraph reports one T cell receptor (beta chain). What it binds is not known. The record originates from a study of cytomegalovirus exposure and HLA in healthy donors. In germline, CDR1 is SNHLY, CDR2 FYNNEI. This CDR3 contains 12 residues. V gave up 9 bases and J gave up 4 bases, with 10 bases separating them. PCR amplification relied on 60 Vbeta primers (plus 13 Jbeta primers). Profiled with immunoSEQ multiplex PCR; TCRdb holds only in-frame clones, not every one. The data show about 160,000 clones, 65% to 80% seen once. Study conclusions and caveats: Later analysis associated a missense DCLRE1C variant with TCR beta V- and J-gene trimming.

Sequencing was carried out using PBMCs. This TCR was sampled from a woman in her 40s in good health and CMV-seropositive. The gene calls are TRBV2 and TRBJ2-1; perhaps TRBD2 as D (5 bases). The CDR3 sequence is CAREDGYNEQFF. The CDR3 coding sequence is TGTGCCAGGGAGGACGGTTACAATGAGCAGTTCTTC.